This T cell receptor beta chain was profiled in a study of OX40 agonist ivuxolimab in advanced cancers. Across the study: Patients received the agonistic anti-OX40 (CD134) antibody ivuxolimab. The dose of intravenous ivuxolimab that patients received every 2 weeks ranged from 0.01 to 10 mg/kg. Past anti-PD-1, anti-PD-L1 or anti-CTLA-4 therapy was accepted, and approximately 37% had received some. Study-wide results and caveats: The authors did not determine the antigen specificity of the expanded peripheral T cells.

Libraries were prepared by immunoSEQ multiplex PCR; TCRdb keeps only in-frame clonotypes and omits some of them. The sample contains tens of thousands of clones, 84% of which appear only once. As for this clone: What it binds is not known.

The sequenced sample was CD4+ or CD8+ T cells sorted from blood, obtained in a trial of the OX40 agonist ivuxolimab. The sequence was collected from an adult with an advanced solid tumor such as melanoma, head and neck, liver or kidney cancer.

The CDR3 DNA follows: TGTGCCTGGAGCCCTCCCTCAATCTACGAGCAGTACTTC. It specifies CAWSPPSIYEQYF. This chain uses TRBV30 with TRBJ2-7; no reliable D call. The CDR3 totals 13 residues. Per germline, CDR1 GTSNPN and CDR2 SVGIG (reference sequence). Trimming shortened V by 3 bases and J by 3 bases, and 12 bases separated the two germline ends.